This T cell receptor beta chain was captured by sequencing in a study of T cell responses to AZD1222 COVID-19 vaccine. Notes on the study in general: Unmutated regions of variants are reportedly targeted by nearly half of spike-specific TCRs. Only a handful of people who got AZD1222 tested seropositive at baseline. Repertoire sampling was restricted to post-peak T cell response timepoints. When two AZD1222 doses had been given, Spike-specific TCR breadth and depth rose.

Notes on this clone: What it recognizes is unknown.

Some clones are missing from TCRdb's copy, which holds only in-frame ones; the method was immunoSEQ multiplex PCR. The sample records around 150,000 clones, 85% being singletons. The V gene lost 8 bases and the J gene lost 0 bases, with 17 bases spanning the gap. The CDR3 has 16 residues. Germline CDR1 is MNHEY and CDR2 is SMNVEV (reference sequence). The TCR originated in an adult who received the MenACWY meningococcal vaccine as a control. Sequences were derived from peripheral blood, sampled 28 days after the second dose of the MenACWY control vaccine. The V call is TRBV27, the J call TRBJ1-5; D remains unclear. The CDR3 reads CASAKGPRGSNQPQHF. DNA for the CDR3: TGTGCCAGCGCCAAAGGCCCACGCGGTAGCAATCAGCCCCAGCATTTT.